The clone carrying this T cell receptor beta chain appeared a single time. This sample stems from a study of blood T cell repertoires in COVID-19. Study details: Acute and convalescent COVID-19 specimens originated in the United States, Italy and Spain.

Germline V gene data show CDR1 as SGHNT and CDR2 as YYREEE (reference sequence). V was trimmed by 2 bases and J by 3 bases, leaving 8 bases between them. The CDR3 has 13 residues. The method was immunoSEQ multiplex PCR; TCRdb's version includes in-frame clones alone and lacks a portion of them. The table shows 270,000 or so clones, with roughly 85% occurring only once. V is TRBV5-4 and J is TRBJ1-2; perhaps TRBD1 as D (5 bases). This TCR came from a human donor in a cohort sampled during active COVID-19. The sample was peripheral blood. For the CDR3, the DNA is TGTGCCAGCAGCTTAGACAGAGACTATGGCTACACCTTC. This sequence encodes CASSLDRDYGYTF.